Listed below are T cell receptor beta chains from one sample, sequenced in a study of cytomegalovirus exposure and HLA in healthy donors. Measured with immunoSEQ multiplex PCR; TCRdb has only the in-frame clones, and not every one. This table has 55,000 to 70,000 clones, about 95% appearing once. The specimen sequenced was PBMCs. Receptor source: a man between 18 and 35 years old in good health and CMV-seronegative. Each CDR3 is given with its conserved first and last residue. Fields, in order: D gene, clone size, J gene, V gene, CDR3 protein, CDR3 DNA. The D gene is left open where the match is weak. Clone size is not always given. Where it is, it says once, few, many or a class for expanded clones.

d_gene: TRBD1
abundance: -
j_gene: TRBJ2-5
v_gene: TRBV4-2
CDR3aa: CASSQDWAGGGETQYF
CDR3nt: TGTGCCAGCAGCCAAGATTGGGCAGGGGGCGGAGAGACCCAGTACTTC

d_gene: TRBD2
abundance: -
j_gene: TRBJ2-3
v_gene: TRBV10-1
CDR3aa: CASSDKGLAGEDTQYF
CDR3nt: TGCGCCAGCAGTGACAAGGGACTAGCGGGAGAAGATACGCAGTATTTT

d_gene: -
abundance: -
j_gene: TRBJ2-2
v_gene: TRBV4-3
CDR3aa: CASSPLSSIFGQMNTGELFF
CDR3nt: TGCGCCAGCAGCCCCCTTTCAAGTATCTTCGGACAGATGAACACCGGGGAGCTGTTTTTT

d_gene: -
abundance: -
j_gene: TRBJ1-5
v_gene: TRBV5-8
CDR3aa: CASRRGTANQPQHF
CDR3nt: TGTGCCAGCAGACGGGGGACCGCGAATCAGCCCCAGCATTTT

d_gene: TRBD2
abundance: -
j_gene: TRBJ2-7
v_gene: TRBV14
CDR3aa: CASRRLAASYEQYF
CDR3nt: TGTGCCAGCAGACGTCTAGCGGCCTCCTACGAGCAGTACTTC

d_gene: TRBD2
abundance: -
j_gene: TRBJ2-7
v_gene: TRBV18
CDR3aa: CASSPPGLAGSYEQYF
CDR3nt: TGTGCCAGCTCACCACCGGGACTAGCGGGCTCCTACGAGCAGTACTTC

d_gene: -
abundance: -
j_gene: TRBJ2-2
v_gene: TRBV28
CDR3aa: CASSSVTRNTGELFF
CDR3nt: TGTGCCAGCAGTTCCGTGACTAGGAACACCGGGGAGCTGTTTTTT

d_gene: TRBD2
abundance: -
j_gene: TRBJ2-1
v_gene: TRBV27
CDR3aa: CASTLLAGGFNEQFF
CDR3nt: TGTGCCAGCACCCTCCTAGCGGGAGGGTTCAATGAGCAGTTCTTC

d_gene: -
abundance: -
j_gene: TRBJ1-1
v_gene: TRBV18
CDR3aa: CASSPGQMNTEAFF
CDR3nt: TGTGCCAGCTCACCAGGACAGATGAACACTGAAGCTTTCTTT

d_gene: TRBD1
abundance: -
j_gene: TRBJ1-1
v_gene: TRBV5-1
CDR3aa: CASSSGQPNTEAFF
CDR3nt: TGCGCCAGCAGCTCGGGACAGCCAAACACTGAAGCTTTCTTT

d_gene: -
abundance: once
j_gene: TRBJ1-4
v_gene: TRBV2
CDR3aa: CASSEARRATLNEKLFF
CDR3nt: TGTGCCAGCAGTGAAGCGCGGAGGGCTACTCTTAATGAAAAACTGTTTTTT

d_gene: -
abundance: -
j_gene: TRBJ1-4
v_gene: TRBV5-4
CDR3aa: CAGTSGDGGEKLFF
CDR3nt: TGTGCCGGCACGTCGGGGGACGGAGGTGAAAAACTGTTTTTT

d_gene: -
abundance: -
j_gene: TRBJ2-7
v_gene: TRBV14
CDR3aa: CASSQAGRQYF
CDR3nt: TGTGCCAGCAGCCAAGCGGGTAGACAGTACTTC

d_gene: -
abundance: -
j_gene: TRBJ1-2
v_gene: TRBV5-5
CDR3aa: CASSLPFRPSYGYTF
CDR3nt: TGTGCCAGCAGCTTACCCTTTAGACCTAGCTATGGCTACACCTTC

d_gene: -
abundance: -
j_gene: TRBJ2-7
v_gene: TRBV5-5
CDR3aa: CASSPFALAREQYF
CDR3nt: TGTGCCAGCAGCCCTTTCGCATTGGCCCGCGAGCAGTACTTC

d_gene: -
abundance: -
j_gene: TRBJ2-3
v_gene: TRBV6-1
CDR3aa: CASSEAPGTDTQYF
CDR3nt: TGTGCCAGCAGTGAAGCGCCGGGGACAGATACGCAGTATTTT

d_gene: TRBD1
abundance: once
j_gene: TRBJ2-7
v_gene: TRBV9
CDR3aa: CASSQGQGVEQYF
CDR3nt: TGTGCCAGCAGCCAGGGACAGGGGGTCGAGCAGTACTTC

d_gene: -
abundance: -
j_gene: TRBJ2-3
v_gene: TRBV15
CDR3aa: CATSTLDRFSTDTQYF
CDR3nt: TGTGCCACCAGCACTCTGGACAGATTCAGCACAGATACGCAGTATTTT

d_gene: -
abundance: once
j_gene: TRBJ2-5
v_gene: TRBV30
CDR3aa: CAWSVPGVLGETQYF
CDR3nt: TGTGCCTGGAGTGTCCCTGGCGTACTAGGGGAGACCCAGTACTTC

d_gene: TRBD2
abundance: -
j_gene: TRBJ2-7
v_gene: TRBV30
CDR3aa: CAWSVRGSGSYEQYF
CDR3nt: TGTGCCTGGAGTGTACGAGGTAGCGGGAGCTACGAGCAGTACTTC

d_gene: TRBD1
abundance: -
j_gene: TRBJ2-2
v_gene: TRBV18
CDR3aa: CASSTPDRGSIGELFF
CDR3nt: TGTGCCAGCTCAACCCCGGACAGGGGTTCGATCGGGGAGCTGTTTTTT

d_gene: -
abundance: -
j_gene: TRBJ2-3
v_gene: TRBV11-2
CDR3aa: CASSRPETDTQYF
CDR3nt: TGTGCCAGCAGCCGCCCGGAGACAGATACGCAGTATTTT

d_gene: -
abundance: -
j_gene: TRBJ2-5
v_gene: TRBV4-2
CDR3aa: CASSQDTGYETQYF
CDR3nt: TGTGCCAGCAGCCAAGACACAGGGTATGAGACCCAGTACTTC

d_gene: -
abundance: -
j_gene: TRBJ2-7
v_gene: TRBV19
CDR3aa: CASSRSVLYEQYF
CDR3nt: TGTGCCAGTAGTCGGAGCGTATTGTACGAGCAGTACTTC

d_gene: TRBD2
abundance: -
j_gene: TRBJ2-3
v_gene: TRBV10-2
CDR3aa: CASSPRTSGSTDTQYF
CDR3nt: TGCGCCAGCAGCCCTAGGACTAGCGGAAGCACAGATACGCAGTATTTT

d_gene: TRBD1
abundance: -
j_gene: TRBJ1-4
v_gene: TRBV11-3
CDR3aa: CASSSRTGATNEKLFF
CDR3nt: TGTGCCAGCAGCTCTCGAACAGGGGCAACTAATGAAAAACTGTTTTTT

d_gene: -
abundance: once
j_gene: TRBJ1-3
v_gene: TRBV18
CDR3aa: CASSPETVNSGNTIYF
CDR3nt: TGTGCCAGCTCACCGGAGACGGTCAACTCTGGAAACACCATATATTTT

d_gene: TRBD1
abundance: -
j_gene: TRBJ2-5
v_gene: TRBV18
CDR3aa: CASSQGQQETQYF
CDR3nt: TGTGCCAGCTCACAGGGACAGCAAGAGACCCAGTACTTC

d_gene: TRBD1
abundance: -
j_gene: TRBJ1-4
v_gene: TRBV7-2
CDR3aa: CASSLAGRGLVNEKLFF
CDR3nt: TGTGCCAGCAGCTTAGCGGGCAGGGGGCTTGTTAATGAAAAACTGTTTTTT

d_gene: TRBD2
abundance: -
j_gene: TRBJ2-3
v_gene: TRBV10-2
CDR3aa: CASAAGGDTQYF
CDR3nt: TGCGCCAGCGCAGCGGGAGGAGATACGCAGTATTTT

d_gene: TRBD1
abundance: -
j_gene: TRBJ1-2
v_gene: TRBV29-1
CDR3aa: CSVNWDRGIYGYTF
CDR3nt: TGCAGCGTGAATTGGGACAGGGGGATTTATGGCTACACCTTC

d_gene: TRBD1
abundance: -
j_gene: TRBJ2-7
v_gene: TRBV19
CDR3aa: CASSISGTGEQYF
CDR3nt: TGTGCCAGTAGTATTTCCGGGACAGGCGAGCAGTACTTC

d_gene: -
abundance: few
j_gene: TRBJ2-2
v_gene: TRBV5-1
CDR3aa: CASSIRQAPTGELFF
CDR3nt: TGCGCCAGCAGCATACGACAGGCTCCCACCGGGGAGCTGTTTTTT

d_gene: TRBD1
abundance: -
j_gene: TRBJ1-5
v_gene: TRBV27
CDR3aa: CASSLAGQGRNQPQHF
CDR3nt: TGTGCCAGCAGTTTAGCGGGACAGGGGAGGAATCAGCCCCAGCATTTT

d_gene: -
abundance: -
j_gene: TRBJ2-2
v_gene: TRBV21-1
CDR3aa: CASTDHRENGNTGELFF
CDR3nt: TGTGCCAGCACCGACCATCGGGAGAACGGGAACACCGGGGAGCTGTTTTTT

d_gene: TRBD2
abundance: -
j_gene: TRBJ2-1
v_gene: TRBV5-1
CDR3aa: CASSLLAPRSSYNEQFF
CDR3nt: TGCGCCAGCAGCCTACTAGCGCCTAGGAGCTCCTACAATGAGCAGTTCTTC

d_gene: TRBD2
abundance: -
j_gene: TRBJ2-5
v_gene: TRBV2
CDR3aa: CASSESTSGSGQETQYF
CDR3nt: TGTGCCAGCAGTGAGTCAACTAGCGGGAGTGGCCAAGAGACCCAGTACTTC

d_gene: -
abundance: -
j_gene: TRBJ2-1
v_gene: TRBV20-1
CDR3aa: CSARYETSQFF
CDR3nt: TGCAGTGCTAGATACGAGACATCCCAGTTCTTC

d_gene: TRBD2
abundance: -
j_gene: TRBJ2-7
v_gene: TRBV5-1
CDR3aa: CASSLELAGAYEQYF
CDR3nt: TGCGCCAGCAGCTTGGAGCTAGCGGGAGCCTACGAGCAGTACTTC

d_gene: -
abundance: -
j_gene: TRBJ2-2
v_gene: TRBV11-2
CDR3aa: CASSLMGQGYAGELFF
CDR3nt: TGTGCCAGCAGCTTAATGGGGCAGGGGTACGCCGGGGAGCTGTTTTTT

d_gene: TRBD2
abundance: -
j_gene: TRBJ2-5
v_gene: TRBV6-5
CDR3aa: CASSYLAGGFETQYF
CDR3nt: TGTGCCAGCAGTTATCTAGCGGGAGGTTTTGAGACCCAGTACTTC

d_gene: -
abundance: -
j_gene: TRBJ2-3
v_gene: TRBV7-9
CDR3aa: CASSLGLPDTQYF
CDR3nt: TGTGCCAGCAGCTTAGGACTTCCGGATACGCAGTATTTT

d_gene: -
abundance: once
j_gene: TRBJ1-1
v_gene: TRBV18
CDR3aa: CASSPRQAAILNTEAFF
CDR3nt: TGTGCCAGCTCACCACGACAGGCCGCTATATTGAACACTGAAGCTTTCTTT

d_gene: -
abundance: -
j_gene: TRBJ2-2
v_gene: TRBV9
CDR3aa: CASSVDPGTGELFF
CDR3nt: TGTGCCAGCAGCGTAGACCCGGGGACCGGGGAGCTGTTTTTT